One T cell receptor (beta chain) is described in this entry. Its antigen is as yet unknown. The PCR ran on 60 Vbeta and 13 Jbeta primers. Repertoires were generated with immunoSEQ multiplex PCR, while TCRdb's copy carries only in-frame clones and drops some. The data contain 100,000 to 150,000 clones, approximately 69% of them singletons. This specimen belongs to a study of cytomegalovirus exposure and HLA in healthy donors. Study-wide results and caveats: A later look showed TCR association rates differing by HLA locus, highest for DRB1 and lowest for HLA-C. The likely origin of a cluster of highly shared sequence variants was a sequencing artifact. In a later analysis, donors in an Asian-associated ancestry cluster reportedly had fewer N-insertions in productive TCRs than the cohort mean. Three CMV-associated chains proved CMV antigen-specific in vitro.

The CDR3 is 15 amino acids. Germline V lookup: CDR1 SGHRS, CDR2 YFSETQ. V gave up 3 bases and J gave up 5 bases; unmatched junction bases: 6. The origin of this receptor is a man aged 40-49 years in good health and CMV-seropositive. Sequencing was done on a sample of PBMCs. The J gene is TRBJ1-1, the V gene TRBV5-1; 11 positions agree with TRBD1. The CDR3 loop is CASSYSGTGGTEAFF. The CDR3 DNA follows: TGCGCCAGCAGCTATTCCGGGACAGGGGGAACTGAAGCTTTCTTT.